A selection of T cell receptor beta chains follows, all from one sample in a study of tumor-infiltrating lymphocytes in localized non-small cell lung cancer. Measured with immunoSEQ multiplex PCR; TCRdb has only the in-frame clones, and not every one. Of approximately 15,000 clones in the sample, about 70% were seen once. The source material was lung tumor tissue. Receptors originate from a human donor with non-small cell lung cancer. The CDR3 runs from the conserved cysteine through the conserved F or W. The order of the fields is D gene, clone size, V gene, J gene, CDR3 protein, CDR3 DNA. The D gene is left open where the match is weak. Clone size is shown for a subset of rows, as once, few, many or a class of expanded clone.

TRBD1	once	TRBV2	TRBJ1-2	CASSGQRNYGYTF	TGTGCCAGTTCGGGACAGAGGAACTATGGCTACACCTTC
.	.	TRBV11-3	TRBJ1-1	CASSLTTGTEAFF	TGTGCCAGCAGCTTAACTACAGGGACTGAAGCTTTCTTT
.	.	TRBV6-5	TRBJ2-2	CASLSGTGELFF	TGTGCCAGCTTATCAGGGACCGGGGAGCTGTTTTTT
.	.	TRBV30	TRBJ1-5	CAWSAVGRNNQPQHF	TGTGCCTGGAGTGCAGTAGGCAGGAACAATCAGCCCCAGCATTTT
.	.	TRBV11-2	TRBJ2-2	CASKPPNTGELFF	TGTGCCAGCAAACCTCCCAACACCGGGGAGCTGTTTTTT
.	few	TRBV11-3	TRBJ1-6	CASSLGPPGTGSPLHF	TGTGCCAGCAGCTTAGGTCCTCCAGGGACTGGGTCACCCCTCCACTTT
TRBD2	.	TRBV7-2	TRBJ2-7	CASSLGRLAGAGEQYF	TGTGCCAGCAGCTTAGGTCGACTAGCGGGGGCGGGGGAGCAGTACTTC
.	.	TRBV28	TRBJ2-5	CASSPIGEGWTQYF	TGTGCCAGCAGCCCCATAGGAGAGGGGTGGACCCAGTACTTC
.	once	TRBV28	TRBJ2-1	CASSFTSGGKGVF	TGTGCCAGCAGCTTCACCTCGGGCGGAAAAGGGGTCTTC
.	once	TRBV29-1	TRBJ2-7	CSVQTGRTYEQYF	TGCAGCGTTCAGACGGGACGGACCTACGAGCAGTACTTC
.	few	TRBV7-9	TRBJ2-1	CASSLDWNEQFF	TGTGCCAGCAGCTTAGACTGGAATGAGCAGTTCTTC